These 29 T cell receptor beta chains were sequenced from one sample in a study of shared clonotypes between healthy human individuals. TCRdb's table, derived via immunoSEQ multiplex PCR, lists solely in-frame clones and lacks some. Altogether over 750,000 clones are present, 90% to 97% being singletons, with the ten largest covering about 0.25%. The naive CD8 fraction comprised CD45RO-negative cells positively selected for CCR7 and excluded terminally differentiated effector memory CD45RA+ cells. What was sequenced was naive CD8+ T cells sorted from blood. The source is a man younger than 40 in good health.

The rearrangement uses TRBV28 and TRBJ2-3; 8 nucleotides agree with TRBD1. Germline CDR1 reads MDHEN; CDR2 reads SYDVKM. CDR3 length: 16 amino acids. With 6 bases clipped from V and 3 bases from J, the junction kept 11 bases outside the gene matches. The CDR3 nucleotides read TGTGCCAGCAGCTCGTTGGGACAGGATTTAACAGATACGCAGTATTTT. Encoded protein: CASSSLGQDLTDTQYF.

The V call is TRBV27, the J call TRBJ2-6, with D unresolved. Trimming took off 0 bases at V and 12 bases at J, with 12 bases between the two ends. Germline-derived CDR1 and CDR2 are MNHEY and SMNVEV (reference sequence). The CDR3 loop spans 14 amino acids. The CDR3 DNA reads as TGTGCCAGCAGTTTATCTGCCGGAGCTCTCGTCCTGACTTTC. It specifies CASSLSAGALVLTF.

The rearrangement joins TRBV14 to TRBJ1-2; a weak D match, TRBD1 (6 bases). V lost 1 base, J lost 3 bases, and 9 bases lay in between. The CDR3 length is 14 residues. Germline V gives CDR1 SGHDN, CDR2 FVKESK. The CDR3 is CASSQVQGHYGYTF. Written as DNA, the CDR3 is TGTGCCAGCAGCCAAGTACAGGGACACTATGGCTACACCTTC.

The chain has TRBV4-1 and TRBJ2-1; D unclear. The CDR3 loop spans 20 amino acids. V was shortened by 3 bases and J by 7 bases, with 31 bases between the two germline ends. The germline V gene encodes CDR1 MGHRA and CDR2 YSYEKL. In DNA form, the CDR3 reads TGCGCCAGCAGCCACGACCCCCCCACCTCAGGCCCCCTCGGTGTGAATGAGCAGTTCTTC. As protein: CASSHDPPTSGPLGVNEQFF.

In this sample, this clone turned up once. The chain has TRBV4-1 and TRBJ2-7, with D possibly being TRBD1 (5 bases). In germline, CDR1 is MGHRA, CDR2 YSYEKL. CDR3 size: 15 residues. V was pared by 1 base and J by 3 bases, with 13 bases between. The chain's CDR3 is CASSQGWQGVYEQYF. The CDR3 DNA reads TGCGCCAGCAGCCAAGGATGGCAGGGCGTCTACGAGCAGTACTTC.

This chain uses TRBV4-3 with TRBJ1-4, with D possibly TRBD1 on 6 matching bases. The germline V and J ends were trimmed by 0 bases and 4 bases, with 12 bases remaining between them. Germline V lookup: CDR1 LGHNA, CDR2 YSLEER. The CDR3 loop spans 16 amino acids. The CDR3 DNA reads TGCGCCAGCAGCCAAGATCCTGGACAGTATAATGAAAAACTGTTTTTT. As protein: CASSQDPGQYNEKLFF.

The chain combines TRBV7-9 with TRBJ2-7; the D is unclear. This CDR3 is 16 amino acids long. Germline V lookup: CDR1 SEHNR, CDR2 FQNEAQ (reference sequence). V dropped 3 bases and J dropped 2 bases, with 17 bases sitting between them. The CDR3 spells CASSFLKGSTPYEQYF. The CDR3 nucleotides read TGTGCCAGCAGCTTTCTCAAGGGCAGCACTCCCTACGAGCAGTACTTC.

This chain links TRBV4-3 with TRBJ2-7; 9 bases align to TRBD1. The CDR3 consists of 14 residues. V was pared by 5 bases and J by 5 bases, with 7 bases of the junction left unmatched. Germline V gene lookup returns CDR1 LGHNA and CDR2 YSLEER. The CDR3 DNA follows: TGCGCCAGCAGCAAACAGGGGGCTTTCAACGAGCAGTACTTC. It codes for CASSKQGAFNEQYF.

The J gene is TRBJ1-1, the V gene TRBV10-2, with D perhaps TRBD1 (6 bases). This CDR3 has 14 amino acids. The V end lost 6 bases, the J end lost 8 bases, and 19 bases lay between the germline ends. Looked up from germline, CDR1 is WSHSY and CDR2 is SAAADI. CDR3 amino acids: CASRVGGASPEAFF. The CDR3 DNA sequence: TGCGCCAGCAGAGTGGGGGGCGCTTCGCCCGAAGCTTTCTTT.

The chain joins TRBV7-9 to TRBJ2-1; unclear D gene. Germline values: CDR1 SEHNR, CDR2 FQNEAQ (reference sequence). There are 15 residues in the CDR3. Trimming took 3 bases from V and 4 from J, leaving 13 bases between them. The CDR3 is CASSFLPVAYNEQFF. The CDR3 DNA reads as TGTGCCAGCAGCTTCCTCCCTGTTGCTTACAATGAGCAGTTCTTC.

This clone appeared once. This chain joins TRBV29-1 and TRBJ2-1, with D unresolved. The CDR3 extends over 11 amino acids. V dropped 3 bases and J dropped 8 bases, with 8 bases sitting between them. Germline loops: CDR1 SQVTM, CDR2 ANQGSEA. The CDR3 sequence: CSVDAGHEQFF. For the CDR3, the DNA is TGCAGCGTTGATGCAGGCCATGAGCAGTTCTTC.

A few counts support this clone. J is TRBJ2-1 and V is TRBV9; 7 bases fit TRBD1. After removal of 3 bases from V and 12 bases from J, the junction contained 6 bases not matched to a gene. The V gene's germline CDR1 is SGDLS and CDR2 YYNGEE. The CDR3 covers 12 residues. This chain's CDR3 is CASSGGRDRQFF. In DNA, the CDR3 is TGTGCCAGCAGCGGGGGCCGGGACAGGCAGTTCTTC.

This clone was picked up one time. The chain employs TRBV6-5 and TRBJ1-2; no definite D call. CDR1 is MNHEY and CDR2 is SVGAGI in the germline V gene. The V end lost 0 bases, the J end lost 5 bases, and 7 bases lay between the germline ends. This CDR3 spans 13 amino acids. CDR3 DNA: TGTGCCAGCAGTTACTCGACTTGGTATGGCTACACCTTC. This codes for CASSYSTWYGYTF.

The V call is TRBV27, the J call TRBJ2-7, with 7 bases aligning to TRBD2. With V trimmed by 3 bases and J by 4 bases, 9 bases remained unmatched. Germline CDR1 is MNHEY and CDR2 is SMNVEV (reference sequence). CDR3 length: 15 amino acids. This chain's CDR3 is CASSFVRRGRYEQYF. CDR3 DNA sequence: TGTGCCAGCAGTTTCGTCCGGCGGGGGAGGTACGAGCAGTACTTC.

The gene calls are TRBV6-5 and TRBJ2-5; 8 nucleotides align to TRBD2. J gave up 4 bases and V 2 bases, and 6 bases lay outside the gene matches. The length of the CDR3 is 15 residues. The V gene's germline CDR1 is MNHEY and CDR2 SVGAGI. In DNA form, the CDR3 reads TGTGCCAGCAGTTACCTGCGGGAGGCCCGAGAGACCCAGTACTTC. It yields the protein CASSYLREARETQYF.

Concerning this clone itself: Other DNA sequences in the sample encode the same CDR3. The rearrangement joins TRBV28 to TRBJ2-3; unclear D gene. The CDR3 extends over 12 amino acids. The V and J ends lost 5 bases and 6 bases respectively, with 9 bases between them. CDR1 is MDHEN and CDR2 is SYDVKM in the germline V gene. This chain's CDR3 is CASSPRTDTQYF. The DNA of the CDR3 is TGTGCCAGCAGTCCGAGGACGGATACGCAGTATTTT.

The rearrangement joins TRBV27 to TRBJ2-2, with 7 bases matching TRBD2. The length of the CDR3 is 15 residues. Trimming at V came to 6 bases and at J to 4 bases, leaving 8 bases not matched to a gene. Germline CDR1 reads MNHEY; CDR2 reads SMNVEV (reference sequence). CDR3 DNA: TGTGCCAGCAGGTCTAGGGACTACCCCACCGGGGAGCTGTTTTTT. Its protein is CASRSRDYPTGELFF.

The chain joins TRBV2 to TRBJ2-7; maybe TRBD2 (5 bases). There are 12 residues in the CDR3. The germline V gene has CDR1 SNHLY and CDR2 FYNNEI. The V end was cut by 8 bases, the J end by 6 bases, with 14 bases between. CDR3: CASSLRGAEQYF. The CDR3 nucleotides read TGTGCCAGCTCCCTCCGGGGTGCCGAGCAGTACTTC.

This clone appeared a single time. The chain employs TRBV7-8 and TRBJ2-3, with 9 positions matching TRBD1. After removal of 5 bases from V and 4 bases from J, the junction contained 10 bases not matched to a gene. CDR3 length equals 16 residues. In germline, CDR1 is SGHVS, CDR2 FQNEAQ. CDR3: CASSPRTGVPPDTQYF. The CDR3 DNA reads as TGTGCCAGCAGCCCCCGGACAGGGGTTCCTCCAGATACGCAGTATTTT. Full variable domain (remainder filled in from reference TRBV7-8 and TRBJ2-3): GAGVSQSPRYKVAKRGQDVALRCDPISGHVSLFWYQQALGQGPEFLTYFQNEAQLDKSGLPSDRFFAERPEGSVSTLKIQRTQQEDSAVYLCASSPRTGVPPDTQYFGPGTRLTVL.

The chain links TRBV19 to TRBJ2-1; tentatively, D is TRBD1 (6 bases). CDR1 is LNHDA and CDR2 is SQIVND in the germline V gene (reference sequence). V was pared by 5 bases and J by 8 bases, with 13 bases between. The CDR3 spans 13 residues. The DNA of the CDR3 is TGTGCCAGTAGTGGATACCAGGGGCATGAGCAGTTCTTC. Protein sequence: CASSGYQGHEQFF.

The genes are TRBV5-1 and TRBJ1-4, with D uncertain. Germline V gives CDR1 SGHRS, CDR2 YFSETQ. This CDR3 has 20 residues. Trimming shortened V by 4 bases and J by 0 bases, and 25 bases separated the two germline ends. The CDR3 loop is CASSRTNYNQLWATNEKLFF. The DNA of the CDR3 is TGCGCCAGCAGCAGAACAAACTATAATCAACTCTGGGCAACTAATGAAAAACTGTTTTTT.

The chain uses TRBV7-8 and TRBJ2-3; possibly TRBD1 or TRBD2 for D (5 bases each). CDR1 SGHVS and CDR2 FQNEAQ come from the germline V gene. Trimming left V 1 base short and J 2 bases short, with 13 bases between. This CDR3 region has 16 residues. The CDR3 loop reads CASSLVAGRYTDTQYF. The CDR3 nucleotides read TGTGCCAGCAGCTTAGTGGCAGGGAGATACACAGATACGCAGTATTTT. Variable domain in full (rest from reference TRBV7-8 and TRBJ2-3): GAGVSQSPRYKVAKRGQDVALRCDPISGHVSLFWYQQALGQGPEFLTYFQNEAQLDKSGLPSDRFFAERPEGSVSTLKIQRTQQEDSAVYLCASSLVAGRYTDTQYFGPGTRLTVL.

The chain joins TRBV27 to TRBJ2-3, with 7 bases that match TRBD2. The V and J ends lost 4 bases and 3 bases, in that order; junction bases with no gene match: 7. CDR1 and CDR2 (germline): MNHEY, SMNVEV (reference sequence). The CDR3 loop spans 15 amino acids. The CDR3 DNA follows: TGTGCCAGCAGTTCGCGGGAGACCTGGACAGATACGCAGTATTTT. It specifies CASSSRETWTDTQYF.

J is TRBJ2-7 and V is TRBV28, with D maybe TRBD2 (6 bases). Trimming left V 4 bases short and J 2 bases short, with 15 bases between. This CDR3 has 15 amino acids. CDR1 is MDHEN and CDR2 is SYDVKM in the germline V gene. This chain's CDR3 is CASSSTASVAYEQYF. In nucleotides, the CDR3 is TGTGCCAGCAGTTCAACCGCTAGCGTCGCCTACGAGCAGTACTTC.

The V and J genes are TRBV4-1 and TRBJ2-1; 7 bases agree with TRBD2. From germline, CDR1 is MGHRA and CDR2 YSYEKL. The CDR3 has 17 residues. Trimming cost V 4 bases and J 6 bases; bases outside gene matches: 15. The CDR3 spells CASSLSGGGSTSNEQFF. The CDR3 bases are TGCGCCAGCAGCCTTAGCGGCGGCGGGAGCACTTCCAATGAGCAGTTCTTC.

The CDR3 DNA is TGTGCCAGCAGCGACCAACTGGGCAATGAGCAGTTCTTC. It yields the protein CASSDQLGNEQFF. The V call is TRBV9, the J call TRBJ2-1, with D unclear. CDR1 is SGDLS and CDR2 is YYNGEE in the germline V gene. Trimming took 3 bases from V and 6 from J, leaving 10 bases between them. This CDR3 region has 13 residues.

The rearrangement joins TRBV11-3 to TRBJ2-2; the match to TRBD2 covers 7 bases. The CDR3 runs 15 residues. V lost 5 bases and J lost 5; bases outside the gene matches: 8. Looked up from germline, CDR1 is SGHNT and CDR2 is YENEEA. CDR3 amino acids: CASSRWAGETGELFF. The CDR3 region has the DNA TGTGCCAGCAGCCGTTGGGCGGGAGAGACCGGGGAGCTGTTTTTT.

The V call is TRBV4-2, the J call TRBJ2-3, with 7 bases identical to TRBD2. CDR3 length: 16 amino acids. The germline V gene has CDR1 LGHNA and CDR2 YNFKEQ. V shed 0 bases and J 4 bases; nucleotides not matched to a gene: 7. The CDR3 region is CASSQDFAGVADTQYF. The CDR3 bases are TGTGCCAGCAGCCAAGATTTTGCGGGAGTGGCAGATACGCAGTATTTT.

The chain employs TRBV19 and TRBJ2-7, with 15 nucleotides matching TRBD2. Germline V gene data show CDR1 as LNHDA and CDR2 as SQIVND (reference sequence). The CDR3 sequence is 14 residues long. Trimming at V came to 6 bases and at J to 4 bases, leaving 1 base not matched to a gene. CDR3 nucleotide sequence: TGTGCCAGTAGCGGACTAGCGGGAGGGTACGAGCAGTACTTC. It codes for CASSGLAGGYEQYF.